These T cell receptor beta chains were read from a single sample in a study of T cells in Graves' hyperthyroidism and ophthalmopathy. One entry per CDR3 protein results from TCRdb running MiXCR on the multiplex PCR reads. The sample lists more than 500,000 distinct CDR3 sequences; 35% to 55% were seen once. The sequenced sample consisted of peripheral blood or thyroid tissue (not recorded which). All receptors come from an adult woman with Graves' disease, either hyperthyroidism or ophthalmopathy (not recorded which). Each CDR3 is given with its conserved first and last residue. Each record gives: clone size, V gene, J gene, D gene, CDR3 protein, CDR3 DNA. D genes are given only for firm matches. Only some rows state a clone size, as once, few, many or a class for expanded clones.

clone_size: many
v_call: TRBV7-9
j_call: TRBJ1-1
d_call: NA
cdr3_aa: CASSLVPVYGYTEAFF
cdr3_nt: TGTGCCAGCAGCTTAGTACCCGTCTATGGCTACACTGAAGCTTTCTTT

clone_size: few
v_call: TRBV5-4
j_call: TRBJ2-5
d_call: TRBD2
cdr3_aa: CASSRNGGRYQETQYF
cdr3_nt: TGTGCCAGCAGCCGGAACGGCGGGAGGTACCAAGAGACCCAGTACTTC

clone_size: NA
v_call: TRBV9
j_call: TRBJ1-3
d_call: NA
cdr3_aa: CASSVMAPTSGNTIYF
cdr3_nt: TGTGCCAGCAGCGTGATGGCCCCGACCTCTGGAAACACCATATATTTT

clone_size: many
v_call: TRBV20-1
j_call: TRBJ2-5
d_call: TRBD1
cdr3_aa: CSATRGGRGQRETQYF
cdr3_nt: TGCAGTGCCACCCGGGGTGGCAGGGGGCAGAGGGAGACCCAGTACTTC

clone_size: few
v_call: TRBV7-9
j_call: TRBJ2-7
d_call: TRBD2
cdr3_aa: CASSISGLTYEQYF
cdr3_nt: TGTGCCAGCAGCATTAGCGGGCTCACGTACGAGCAGTACTTC

clone_size: NA
v_call: TRBV20-1
j_call: TRBJ1-5
d_call: NA
cdr3_aa: CSARGLAAGNQPQHF
cdr3_nt: TGCAGTGCTCGGGGACTGGCGGCGGGAAATCAGCCCCAGCATTTT

clone_size: few
v_call: TRBV9
j_call: TRBJ2-3
d_call: NA
cdr3_aa: CASSIRQHSTDTQYF
cdr3_nt: TGTGCCAGCAGCATCCGACAGCATAGCACAGATACGCAGTATTTT

clone_size: NA
v_call: TRBV2
j_call: TRBJ2-7
d_call: NA
cdr3_aa: CASSEVWGVTEQYF
cdr3_nt: TGTGCCAGCAGTGAAGTCTGGGGAGTTACCGAGCAGTACTTC

clone_size: NA
v_call: TRBV20-1
j_call: TRBJ2-3
d_call: NA
cdr3_aa: CSALDSYTQYF
cdr3_nt: TGCAGTGCTCTTGACAGTTATACGCAGTATTTT

clone_size: many
v_call: TRBV10-3
j_call: TRBJ2-7
d_call: TRBD2
cdr3_aa: CAIKGGEREPSYEQYF
cdr3_nt: TGTGCCATCAAAGGGGGGGAGCGGGAGCCTTCCTACGAGCAGTACTTC

clone_size: NA
v_call: TRBV10-2
j_call: TRBJ2-6
d_call: TRBD2
cdr3_aa: CASKLAGGPVSGANVLTF
cdr3_nt: TGCGCCAGCAAACTAGCGGGAGGGCCAGTTTCTGGGGCCAACGTCCTGACTTTC

clone_size: many
v_call: TRBV6-1
j_call: TRBJ2-7
d_call: NA
cdr3_aa: CASKGSGEWREQYF
cdr3_nt: TGTGCCAGCAAGGGTAGCGGAGAATGGCGCGAGCAGTACTTC

clone_size: many
v_call: TRBV20-1
j_call: TRBJ2-7
d_call: NA
cdr3_aa: CSATGGGYEQYF
cdr3_nt: TGCAGTGCTACAGGGGGGGGCTACGAGCAGTACTTC